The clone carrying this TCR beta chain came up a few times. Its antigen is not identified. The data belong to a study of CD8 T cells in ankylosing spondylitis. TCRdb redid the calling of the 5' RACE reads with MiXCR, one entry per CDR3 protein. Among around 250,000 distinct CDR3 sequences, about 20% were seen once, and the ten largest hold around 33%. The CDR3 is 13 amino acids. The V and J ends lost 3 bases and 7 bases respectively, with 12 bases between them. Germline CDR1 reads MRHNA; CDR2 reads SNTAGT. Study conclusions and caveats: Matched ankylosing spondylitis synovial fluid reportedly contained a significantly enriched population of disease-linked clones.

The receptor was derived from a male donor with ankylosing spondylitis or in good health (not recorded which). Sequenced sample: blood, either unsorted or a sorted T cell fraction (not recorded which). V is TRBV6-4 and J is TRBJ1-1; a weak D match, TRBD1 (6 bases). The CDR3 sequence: CASSDVRGGEAFF. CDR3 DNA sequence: TGTGCCAGCAGTGATGTTCGAGGGGGTGAAGCTTTCTTT.